This T cell receptor (beta chain) was retrieved from a study of CD8+ T cells in alopecia areata. Whole-study context: The study gave treated patients oral tofacitinib at 5 to 10 mg twice daily.

This CDR3 region has 14 residues. Trimming removed 8 bases from V and 3 bases from J, with 18 bases in between. Germline V gene data show CDR1 as SQVTM and CDR2 as ANQGSEA. Treatment given: oral pan-JAK inhibitor, 5-10 mg twice daily. As part of sample collection, lesional scalp punch biopsies and peripheral blood were taken from alopecia areata patients. cDNA reverse transcribed from extracted RNA served as the sequencing template. The protocol was immunoSEQ multiplex PCR, while the TCRdb copy is restricted to in-frame clones and leaves out a portion. The table records about 160,000 clones, about three fifths of them present only once. This clone came up a few times. Antigen unknown. Study-wide results and caveats: Lesional scalp exceeded normal scalp in clonality, especially in alopecia totalis/universalis. Among the top 100, expanded CD8+ clones, as well as scalp clonality, were significantly decreased by tofacitinib.

V gene TRBV29-1 combines with J gene TRBJ2-3; TRBD2 might be the D (7 bases). This receptor was obtained from a human donor with alopecia areata. Sequenced here: CD4+ T cells sorted from blood, sampled at week 4, from a patient treated with tofacitinib. The CDR3 coding sequence is TGCAGCTCTCCTAAGGGGGGGGCAACAGATACGCAGTATTTT. Its protein product is CSSPKGGATDTQYF.